Listed below are T cell receptor beta chains from one sample, sequenced in a study of shared clonotypes between healthy human individuals. Repertoires were generated with immunoSEQ multiplex PCR, while TCRdb's copy carries only in-frame clones and drops some. Of about 1,500,000 clones listed, about 96% were seen once; the top ten hold approximately 1.1%. Sequenced: naive CD4+ T cells sorted from blood. Every receptor here comes from a man aged 30 to 39 in good health. Both conserved end residues are part of each CDR3. The D gene is left open where the match is weak. Some rows mark clone size as missing; the rest say once, few, many or name a class of expanded clone.

J gene | D gene | CDR3 length | V gene | clone size | CDR3 protein | CDR3 DNA
TRBJ2-7 | . | 11 | TRBV25-1 | once | CASSRAAEQYF | TGTGCCAGCAGTCGTGCTGCCGAGCAGTACTTC
TRBJ2-2 | . | 15 | TRBV5-1 | once | CASSPQQTNTGELFF | TGCGCCAGCAGCCCCCAACAGACGAACACCGGGGAGCTGTTTTTT
TRBJ2-1 | . | 15 | TRBV6-4 | . | CASSEDTTITDEQFF | TGTGCCAGCAGTGAAGACACGACGATTACGGATGAGCAGTTCTTC
TRBJ1-2 | . | 15 | TRBV6-1 | . | CASSEAHGGDYGYTF | TGTGCCAGCAGTGAAGCGCACGGGGGGGACTATGGCTACACCTTC
TRBJ2-7 | . | 14 | TRBV9 | once | CASSVFEGFYEQYF | TGTGCCAGCAGCGTATTTGAGGGTTTCTACGAGCAGTACTTC
TRBJ1-3 | TRBD1 | 16 | TRBV13 | once | CASSFPTGSGGNTIYF | TGTGCCAGCAGCTTCCCGACAGGGTCGGGTGGAAACACCATATATTTT
TRBJ2-5 | . | 13 | TRBV2 | . | CASSVNRQETQYF | TGTGCCAGCAGTGTGAACCGCCAAGAGACCCAGTACTTC
TRBJ2-7 | . | 13 | TRBV6-6 | . | CASSYSDYLWEYF | TGTGCCAGCAGTTACTCTGACTATCTCTGGGAGTACTTC
TRBJ2-2 | TRBD2 | 17 | TRBV11-2 | once | CASSLEGLAGHTGELFF | TGTGCCAGCAGCTTAGAGGGGCTAGCGGGACACACCGGGGAGCTGTTTTTT
TRBJ1-1 | . | 14 | TRBV7-8 | once | CASSSRDRNTEAFF | TGTGCCAGCAGCTCTCGGGACCGCAACACTGAAGCTTTCTTT
TRBJ2-3 | . | 15 | TRBV18 | . | CASSPAGGSTDTQYF | TGTGCCAGCTCACCGGCGGGTGGAAGCACAGATACGCAGTATTTT
TRBJ2-1 | TRBD2 | 16 | TRBV9 | . | CASSVLTSGRGNEQFF | TGTGCCAGCAGCGTGCTGACTAGCGGGAGGGGCAATGAGCAGTTCTTC
TRBJ2-7 | TRBD2 | 16 | TRBV7-6 | . | CASSFSSLAGENEQYF | TGTGCCAGCAGCTTCTCCTCCTTAGCGGGAGAAAACGAGCAGTACTTC
TRBJ2-1 | TRBD1 | 15 | TRBV7-2 | . | CASSLETGGYNEQFF | TGTGCCAGCAGCTTAGAGACAGGGGGTTACAATGAGCAGTTCTTC
TRBJ1-5 | . | 14 | TRBV19 | . | CASSIVVANQPQHF | TGTGCCAGTAGTATAGTGGTGGCCAATCAGCCCCAGCATTTT
TRBJ1-4 | . | 15 | TRBV5-1 | . | CASSVSRPSGEKLFF | TGCGCCAGCAGCGTCAGCAGACCCTCCGGTGAAAAACTGTTTTTT
TRBJ2-7 | . | 14 | TRBV30 | . | CAWSAGTHNYEQYF | TGTGCCTGGAGTGCCGGGACACACAACTACGAGCAGTACTTC
TRBJ2-1 | TRBD1 | 16 | TRBV25-1 | . | CASSEPPGQGYNEQFF | TGTGCCAGCAGTGAACCACCGGGACAGGGATACAATGAGCAGTTCTTC
TRBJ2-5 | . | 14 | TRBV7-9 | . | CASSLVGGQETQYF | TGTGCCAGCAGCTTAGTGGGCGGCCAAGAGACCCAGTACTTC
TRBJ2-1 | . | 16 | TRBV4-3 | . | CASSQDQGGLFNEQFF | TGCGCCAGCAGCCAAGATCAAGGGGGACTGTTCAATGAGCAGTTCTTC
TRBJ2-3 | TRBD1 | 15 | TRBV7-3 | . | CASSPEDRVSDTQYF | TGTGCCAGCAGCCCAGAGGACAGGGTCTCAGATACGCAGTATTTT
TRBJ2-7 | TRBD1 | 15 | TRBV5-4 | . | CASSFPGQLSYEQYF | TGTGCCAGCAGCTTCCCGGGACAGCTCTCCTACGAGCAGTACTTC
TRBJ1-1 | . | 13 | TRBV2 | . | CASSLEQYSEAFF | TGTGCCAGCAGCTTAGAACAGTATTCTGAAGCTTTCTTT
TRBJ2-3 | . | 15 | TRBV18 | . | CASSPLGARTDTQYF | TGTGCCAGCTCACCACTGGGAGCCCGCACAGATACGCAGTATTTT
TRBJ2-7 | . | 14 | TRBV21-1 | . | CASSKSGRGYEQYF | TGTGCCAGCAGCAAGTCCGGCCGGGGGTACGAGCAGTACTTC